This T cell receptor beta chain emerged from a study of Graves' ophthalmopathy and Graves' hyperthyroidism. Whole-study context: There was a collection of peripheral blood at initial diagnosis, before any treatment.

Stable hyperthyroidism meant no ophthalmopathy within 18 months of follow-up. No donor had other autoimmune disease, uncontrolled infection, pregnancy or lactation. General study findings and limits: As the model predicted ophthalmopathy progression, it achieved a sensitivity of about 71% and a specificity of 72.22%.

Concerning this clonotype itself: The antigen is undetermined.

Per the germline V gene, CDR1 is LGHNT and CDR2 is FRNRAP. J was trimmed by 7 bases and V by 6 bases; bases with no gene match: 14. The CDR3 totals 15 residues. Amplification of TCR beta CDR3 regions used RNA transcripts. First-round RT-PCR used HTBI primers; second-round multiplex PCR followed. MiXCR, run by TCRdb on the multiplex PCR reads, gives a single entry per CDR3 protein. The table lists hundreds of thousands of distinct CDR3 sequences, about a fifth of them singletons. Sequences were obtained from peripheral blood. The chain joins TRBV12-5 to TRBJ1-2, with 7 bases aligning to TRBD1. The receptor comes from a woman aged 18-30 years with stable Graves' hyperthyroidism. Some clones in this sample may be carry-over from other donors' samples. This CDR3 reads CASGWDSGGSRGYTF. The CDR3 DNA is TGTGCTAGTGGCTGGGACAGCGGGGGATCGCGTGGCTACACCTTC.